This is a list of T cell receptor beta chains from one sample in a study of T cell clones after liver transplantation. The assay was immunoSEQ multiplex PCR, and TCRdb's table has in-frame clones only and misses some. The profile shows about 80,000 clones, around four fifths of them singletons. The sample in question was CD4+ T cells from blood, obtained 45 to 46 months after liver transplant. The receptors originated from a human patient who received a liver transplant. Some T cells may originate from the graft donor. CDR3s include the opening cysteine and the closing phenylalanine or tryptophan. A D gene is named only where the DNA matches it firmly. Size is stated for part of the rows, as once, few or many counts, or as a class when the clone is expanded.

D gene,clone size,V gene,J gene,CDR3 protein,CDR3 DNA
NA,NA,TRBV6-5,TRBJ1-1,CASSYSGADFTEAFF,TGTGCCAGCAGTTACTCGGGGGCGGATTTCACTGAAGCTTTCTTT
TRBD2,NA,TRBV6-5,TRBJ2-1,CASSYSSGRRDEQFF,TGTGCCAGCAGTTACTCTAGCGGGAGGCGAGATGAGCAGTTCTTC
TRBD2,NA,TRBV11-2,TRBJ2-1,CASSLVAGGPSNEQFF,TGTGCCAGCAGCTTAGTGGCGGGAGGGCCCTCCAATGAGCAGTTCTTC
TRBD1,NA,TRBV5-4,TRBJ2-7,CASSLGVGGTGVNEQYF,TGTGCCAGCAGCTTGGGAGTGGGCGGAACAGGGGTAAACGAGCAGTACTTC
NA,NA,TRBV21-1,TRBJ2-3,CASTLKLAESTDTQYF,TGTGCCAGCACTCTAAAGCTAGCGGAAAGCACAGATACGCAGTATTTT
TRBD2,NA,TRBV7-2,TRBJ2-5,CASSPSGRAVETQYF,TGTGCCAGCAGCCCTAGCGGGAGGGCCGTGGAGACCCAGTACTTC
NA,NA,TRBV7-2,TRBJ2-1,CAVHQARRGNEQFF,TGTGCCGTCCATCAGGCTCGGCGTGGAAATGAGCAGTTCTTC
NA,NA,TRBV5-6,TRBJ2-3,CASSLAASTQYF,TGTGCCAGCAGCTTGGCGGCCAGTACGCAGTATTTT
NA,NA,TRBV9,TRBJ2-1,CASSPTGQYNEQFF,TGTGCCAGCAGCCCAACCGGACAGTACAATGAGCAGTTCTTC
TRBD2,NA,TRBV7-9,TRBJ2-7,CASSTGLAGVSEQYF,TGTGCCAGCAGCACCGGACTAGCGGGAGTTAGCGAGCAGTACTTC
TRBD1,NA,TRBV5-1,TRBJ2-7,CASSLGTGGSLSYEQYF,TGCGCCAGCAGCTTGGGGACAGGGGGTTCACTCTCCTACGAGCAGTACTTC
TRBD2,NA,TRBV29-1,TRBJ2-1,CSVGTRGEFF,TGCAGCGTGGGGACTAGGGGCGAGTTCTTC
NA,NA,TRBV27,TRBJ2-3,CATGRASSTDTQYF,TGTGCCACCGGGCGGGCATCTAGCACAGATACGCAGTATTTT
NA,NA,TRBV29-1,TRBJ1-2,CSVPPGPGGYTF,TGCAGCGTACCCCCGGGGCCAGGGGGCTACACCTTC
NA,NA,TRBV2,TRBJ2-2,CASSINRVLNTGELFF,TGTGCCAGCAGTATAAACAGGGTCCTGAACACCGGGGAGCTGTTTTTT
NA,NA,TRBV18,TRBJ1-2,CASSPPGGLLYGYTF,TGTGCCAGCTCACCGCCCGGGGGCCTGTTATATGGCTACACCTTC
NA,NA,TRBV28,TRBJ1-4,CASSLSGHANEKLFF,TGTGCCAGCAGTTTATCAGGACACGCTAATGAAAAACTGTTTTTT
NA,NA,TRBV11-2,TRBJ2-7,CASSLVRVSDEQYF,TGTGCCAGCAGCTTAGTTAGGGTATCCGACGAGCAGTACTTC
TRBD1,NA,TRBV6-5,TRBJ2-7,CASSYRGQGYEQYF,TGTGCCAGCAGTTACAGGGGACAGGGCTACGAGCAGTACTTC
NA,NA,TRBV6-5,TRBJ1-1,CASSPAGQGTTEAFF,TGTGCCAGCAGCCCTGCCGGTCAAGGGACCACTGAAGCTTTCTTT
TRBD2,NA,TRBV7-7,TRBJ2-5,CASSLGRGGGETQYF,TGTGCTAGCAGCTTAGGGAGGGGCGGGGGGGAGACCCAGTACTTC
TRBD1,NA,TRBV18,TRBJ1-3,CASSLGTVSAAGNTIYF,TGTGCCAGCTCACTCGGGACAGTCTCGGCGGCTGGAAACACCATATATTTT
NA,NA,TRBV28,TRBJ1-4,CASHETGFEKLFF,TGTGCCAGCCATGAGACGGGGTTTGAAAAACTGTTTTTT
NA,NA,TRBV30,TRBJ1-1,CAGGYRVNTEAFF,TGTGCCGGAGGCTACAGGGTGAACACTGAAGCTTTCTTT
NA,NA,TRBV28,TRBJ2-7,CASSDPGRNYEQYF,TGTGCCAGCAGTGACCCAGGTAGAAACTACGAGCAGTACTTC
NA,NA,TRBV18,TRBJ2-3,CASSPPAITDTQYF,TGTGCCAGCTCACCCCCAGCTATCACAGATACGCAGTATTTT
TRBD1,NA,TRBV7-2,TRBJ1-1,CASSFTRDSEAFF,TGTGCCAGCAGCTTTACCCGGGACAGCGAAGCTTTCTTT
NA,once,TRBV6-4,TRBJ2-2,CASSQLAGTGELFF,TGTGCCAGCAGTCAGCTAGCCGGGACCGGGGAGCTGTTTTTT
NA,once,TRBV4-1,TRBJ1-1,CASSQDGQLNTEAFF,TGCGCCAGCAGCCAAGATGGACAGTTGAACACTGAAGCTTTCTTT
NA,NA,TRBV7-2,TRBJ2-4,CASSLRGGTNIQYF,TGTGCCAGCAGCTTAAGGGGTGGAACGAACATTCAGTACTTC
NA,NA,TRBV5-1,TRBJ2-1,CASSTGHSGPYNEQFF,TGCGCCAGCAGCACGGGACACTCGGGCCCATACAATGAGCAGTTCTTC